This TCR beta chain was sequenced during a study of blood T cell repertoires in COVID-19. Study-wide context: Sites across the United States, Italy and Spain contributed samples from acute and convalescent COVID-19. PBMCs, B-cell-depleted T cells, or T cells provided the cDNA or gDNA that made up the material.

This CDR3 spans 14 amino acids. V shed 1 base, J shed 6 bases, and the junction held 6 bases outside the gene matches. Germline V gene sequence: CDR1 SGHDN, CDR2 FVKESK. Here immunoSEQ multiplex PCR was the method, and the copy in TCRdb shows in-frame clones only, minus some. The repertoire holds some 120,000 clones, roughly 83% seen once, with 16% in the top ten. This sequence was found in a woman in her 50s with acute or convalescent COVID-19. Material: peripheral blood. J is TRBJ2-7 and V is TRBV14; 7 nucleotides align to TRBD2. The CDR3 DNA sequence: TGTGCCAGCAGCCAAGCCCACTGGGGGGGCGAGCAGTACTTC. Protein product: CASSQAHWGGEQYF.